This T cell receptor (beta chain) was recorded in a study of control samples from healthy donors and cancer patients (dated by TCRdb to about 2020). The library relied on the immunoSEQ multiplex PCR assay. The table was pulled from immuneACCESS by TCRdb, which kept in-frame rearrangements only. Such tables lose some clones; where checked, under half of the loss comes from unresolved V genes, and the rest has no known cause. Within this sample are tens of thousands of clones, with 83% of them counted one time only. The ten largest clones take up less than 55% of the sample. On this clone: Its antigen has not been determined. Base-call qualities are not available, and no considerably larger clone is one nucleotide away.

Per the germline V gene, MDHEN is the CDR1 and SYDVKM is the CDR2. Its CDR3 holds 16 amino acids, cysteine through phenylalanine. Only CDR3 DNA is held: 48 bases, read in frame from base 1. Between the V and J ends, shortened by 4 bases and 2 bases respectively, the junction contains 15 bases. The sequenced material came from blood. The TCR sequence derives from a man in his 60s in good health. Recombination joined TRBV28 with TRBJ1-5, and perhaps TRBD1 as D gene, on 5 matching bases. The CDR3 loop reads CASSSPQGRGNQPQHF. The DNA is TGTGCCAGCAGTTCCCCGCAGGGAAGGGGCAATCAGCCCCAGCATTTT.